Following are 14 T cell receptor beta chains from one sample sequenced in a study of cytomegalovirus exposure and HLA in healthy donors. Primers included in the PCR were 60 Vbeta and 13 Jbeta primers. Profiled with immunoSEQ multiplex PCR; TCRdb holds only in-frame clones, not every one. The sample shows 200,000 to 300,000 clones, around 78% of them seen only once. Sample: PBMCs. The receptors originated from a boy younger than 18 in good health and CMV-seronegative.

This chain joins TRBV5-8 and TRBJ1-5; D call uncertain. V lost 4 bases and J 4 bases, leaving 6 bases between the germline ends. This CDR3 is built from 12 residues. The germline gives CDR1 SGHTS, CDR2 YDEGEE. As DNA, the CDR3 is TGTGCCAGCAGCGAGAAGAATCAGCCCCAGCATTTT. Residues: CASSEKNQPQHF. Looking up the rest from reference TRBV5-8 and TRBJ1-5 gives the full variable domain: EAGVTQSPTHLIKTRGQQATLRCSPISGHTSVYWYQQALGLGLQFLLWYDEGEERNRGNFPPRFSGRQFPNYSSELNVNALELEDSALYLCASSEKNQPQHFGDGTRLSIL.

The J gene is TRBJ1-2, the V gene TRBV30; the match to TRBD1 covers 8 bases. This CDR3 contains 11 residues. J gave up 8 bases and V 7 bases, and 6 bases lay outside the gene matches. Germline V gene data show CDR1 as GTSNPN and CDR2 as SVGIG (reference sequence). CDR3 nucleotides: TGTGCCTACCGGACAGGGCTCGGCTACACCTTC. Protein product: CAYRTGLGYTF.

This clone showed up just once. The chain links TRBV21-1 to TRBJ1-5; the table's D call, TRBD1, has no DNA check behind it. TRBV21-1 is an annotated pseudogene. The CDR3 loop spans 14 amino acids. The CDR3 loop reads CASSSDREYQPQHF. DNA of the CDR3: TGTGCCAGCAGCAGTGACAGGGAATATCAGCCCCAGCATTTT.

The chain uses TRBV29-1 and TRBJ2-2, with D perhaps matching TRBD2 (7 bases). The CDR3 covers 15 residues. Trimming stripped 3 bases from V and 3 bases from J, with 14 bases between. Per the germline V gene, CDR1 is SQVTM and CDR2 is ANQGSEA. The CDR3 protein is CSVESLGGDTGELFF. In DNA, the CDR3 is TGCAGCGTTGAGTCACTAGGGGGGGACACCGGGGAGCTGTTTTTT.

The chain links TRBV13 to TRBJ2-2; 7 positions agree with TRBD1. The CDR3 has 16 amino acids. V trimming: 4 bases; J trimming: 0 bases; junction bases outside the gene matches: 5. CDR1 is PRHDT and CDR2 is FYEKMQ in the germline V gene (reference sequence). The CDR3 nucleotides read TGTGCCAGCAGCTCTGGACAGGCGACGAACACCGGGGAGCTGTTTTTT. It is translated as CASSSGQATNTGELFF.

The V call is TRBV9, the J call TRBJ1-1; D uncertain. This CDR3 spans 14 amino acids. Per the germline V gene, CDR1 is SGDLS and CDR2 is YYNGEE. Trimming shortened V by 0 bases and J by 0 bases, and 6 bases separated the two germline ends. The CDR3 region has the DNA TGTGCCAGCAGCGTAGCTCCTCTGAACACTGAAGCTTTCTTT. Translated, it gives CASSVAPLNTEAFF.

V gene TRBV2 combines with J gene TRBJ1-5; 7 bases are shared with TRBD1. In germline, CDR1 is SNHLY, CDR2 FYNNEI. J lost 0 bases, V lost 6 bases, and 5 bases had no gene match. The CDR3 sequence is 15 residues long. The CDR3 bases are TGTGCCAGCAGCCAGGGGGACTCTAGCAATCAGCCCCAGCATTTT. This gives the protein CASSQGDSSNQPQHF. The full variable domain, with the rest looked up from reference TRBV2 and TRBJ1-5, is EPEVTQTPSHQVTQMGQEVILRCVPISNHLYFYWYRQILGQKVEFLVSFYNNEISEKSEIFDDQFSVERPDGSNFTLKIRSTKLEDSAMYFCASSQGDSSNQPQHFGDGTRLSIL.

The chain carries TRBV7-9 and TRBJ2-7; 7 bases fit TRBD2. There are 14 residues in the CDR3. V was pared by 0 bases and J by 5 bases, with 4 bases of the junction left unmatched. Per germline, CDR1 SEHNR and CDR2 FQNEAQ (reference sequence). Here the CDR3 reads CASSLAGGPDEQYF. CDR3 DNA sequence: TGTGCCAGCAGCTTAGCGGGAGGGCCGGACGAGCAGTACTTC.

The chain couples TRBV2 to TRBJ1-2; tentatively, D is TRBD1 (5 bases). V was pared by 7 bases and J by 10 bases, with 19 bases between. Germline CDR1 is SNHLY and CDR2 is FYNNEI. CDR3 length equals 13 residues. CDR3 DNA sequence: TGTGCCAGCATCCCCTCTGAAGGGGAAGCCTACACCTTC. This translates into CASIPSEGEAYTF. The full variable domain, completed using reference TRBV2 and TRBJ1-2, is EPEVTQTPSHQVTQMGQEVILRCVPISNHLYFYWYRQILGQKVEFLVSFYNNEISEKSEIFDDQFSVERPDGSNFTLKIRSTKLEDSAMYFCASIPSEGEAYTFGSGTRLTVV.

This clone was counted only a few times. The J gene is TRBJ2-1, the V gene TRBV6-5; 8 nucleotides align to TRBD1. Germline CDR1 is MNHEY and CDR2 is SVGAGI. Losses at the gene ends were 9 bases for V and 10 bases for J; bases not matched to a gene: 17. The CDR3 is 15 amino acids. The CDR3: CASRFSGQAPTEQFF. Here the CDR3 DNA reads TGTGCCAGTCGATTCTCGGGACAGGCTCCCACAGAGCAGTTCTTC.

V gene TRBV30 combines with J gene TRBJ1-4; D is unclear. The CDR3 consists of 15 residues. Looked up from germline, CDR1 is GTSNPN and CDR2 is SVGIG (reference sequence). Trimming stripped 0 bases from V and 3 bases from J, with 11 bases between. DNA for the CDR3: TGTGCCTGGAGTGTACTGGGCAGGTCTAATGAAAAACTGTTTTTT. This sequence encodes CAWSVLGRSNEKLFF.

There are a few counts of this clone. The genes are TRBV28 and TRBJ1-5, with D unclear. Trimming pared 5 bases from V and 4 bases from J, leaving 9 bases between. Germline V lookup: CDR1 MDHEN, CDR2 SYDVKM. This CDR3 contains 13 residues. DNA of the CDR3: TGTGCCAGCAGTAAGACACCTAATCAGCCCCAGCATTTT. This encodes CASSKTPNQPQHF.

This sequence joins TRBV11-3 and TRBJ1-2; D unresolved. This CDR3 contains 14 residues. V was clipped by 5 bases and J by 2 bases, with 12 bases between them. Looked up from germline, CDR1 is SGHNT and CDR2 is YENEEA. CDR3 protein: CASSPPGVNYGYTF. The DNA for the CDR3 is TGTGCCAGCAGCCCCCCGGGAGTAAACTATGGCTACACCTTC.

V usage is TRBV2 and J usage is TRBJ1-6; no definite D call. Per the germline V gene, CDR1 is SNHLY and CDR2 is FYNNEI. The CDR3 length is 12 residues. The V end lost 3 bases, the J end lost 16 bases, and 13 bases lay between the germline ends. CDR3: CASSEGPGALHF. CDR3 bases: TGTGCCAGCAGTGAGGGCCCCGGCGCGCTCCACTTT.